Reported below is one T cell receptor beta chain. The data belong to a study of blood T cell repertoires in COVID-19. Whole-study context: Researchers got acute and convalescent COVID-19 samples from the United States, Italy and Spain.

Recovered status applied to Cohort 3 donors who had two consecutive negative PCRs. It also applied to those with clearance or with symptom resolution. Germline lookup yields CDR1 SGDLS and CDR2 YYNGEE. V lost 4 bases to trimming and J lost 7 bases; unmatched junction nucleotides: 8. This CDR3 is built from 15 residues. Methods used by the authors: Amplification with reference gene primers provided the estimates of nucleated cell counts. The data were produced by immunoSEQ multiplex PCR, yet TCRdb's version contains in-frame clones alone and is incomplete. The V and J calls and the clone size are those of that table, but D and trimming were determined from the DNA. The sample holds fewer than 600,000 clones, around nine tenths seen once.

Sequences were obtained from PBMCs or T cells enriched from blood (not recorded which). This TCR came from a middle-aged woman who had recovered from COVID-19. V usage is TRBV9 and J usage is TRBJ2-7; TRBD2 matches at 13 bases. CDR3 loop: CASSPGGTSGIEQYF. CDR3 sequence (DNA): TGTGCCAGCAGCCCTGGTGGGACTAGCGGGATTGAGCAGTACTTC. The full variable domain, its missing parts supplied by reference TRBV9 and TRBJ2-7, is DSGVTQTPKHLITATGQRVTLRCSPRSGDLSVYWYQQSLDQGLQFLIQYYNGEERAKGNILERFSAQQFPDLHSELNLSSLELGDSALYFCASSPGGTSGIEQYFGPGTRLTVT.